These T cell receptor beta chains were read from a single sample in a study of cytomegalovirus exposure and HLA in healthy donors. Profiled with immunoSEQ multiplex PCR; TCRdb holds only in-frame clones, not every one. This table holds roughly 200,000 clones, around 80% found once. The specimen sequenced was PBMCs. The receptors were gathered from a woman aged 30 to 39 in good health and CMV-seropositive. Both conserved end residues are part of each CDR3. A D gene is named only where the DNA matches it firmly. Some rows mark clone size as missing; the rest say once, few, many or name a class of expanded clone.

V gene: TRBV29-1; D gene: TRBD2; clone size: -; J gene: TRBJ2-1; CDR3 DNA: TGCAGCGTTGAACGTCTGGGCGGGAGGGCCCGGACGAATGAGCAGTTCTTC; CDR3 protein: CSVERLGGRARTNEQFF
V gene: TRBV10-3; D gene: -; clone size: -; J gene: TRBJ2-1; CDR3 DNA: TGTGCCATCAGTGGAGAGGGGGGGTTCTACAATGAGCAGTTCTTC; CDR3 protein: CAISGEGGFYNEQFF
V gene: TRBV2; D gene: -; clone size: -; J gene: TRBJ2-5; CDR3 DNA: TGTGCCAGCAGCCCCCAGGGTATGGAGACCCAGTACTTC; CDR3 protein: CASSPQGMETQYF
V gene: TRBV29-1; D gene: TRBD2; clone size: few; J gene: TRBJ2-7; CDR3 DNA: TGCAGCGTTGAATCCATGGCGGGAGTCTACGAGCAGTACTTC; CDR3 protein: CSVESMAGVYEQYF
V gene: TRBV11-3; D gene: -; clone size: -; J gene: TRBJ2-7; CDR3 DNA: TGTGCCAGCAGCTTGGGGCGATCTTACTACGAGCAGTACTTC; CDR3 protein: CASSLGRSYYEQYF
V gene: TRBV7-8; D gene: -; clone size: -; J gene: TRBJ1-1; CDR3 DNA: TGTGCCAGCAGCGAAAGGGCGGGCAACACTGAAGCTTTCTTT; CDR3 protein: CASSERAGNTEAFF
V gene: TRBV7-9; D gene: -; clone size: -; J gene: TRBJ2-5; CDR3 DNA: TGTGCCAGCAGCTTAGGAACAGTAATACAAGAGACCCAGTACTTC; CDR3 protein: CASSLGTVIQETQYF
V gene: TRBV4-1; D gene: -; clone size: -; J gene: TRBJ1-1; CDR3 DNA: TGCGCCAGCAGCCCGATGGGGGCGCAGGGGCTGAGCACTGAAGCTTTCTTT; CDR3 protein: CASSPMGAQGLSTEAFF
V gene: TRBV7-9; D gene: -; clone size: -; J gene: TRBJ1-6; CDR3 DNA: TGTGCCAGCAGCTTAGCAGGCAGGGGTAGGAATTCACCCCTCCACTTT; CDR3 protein: CASSLAGRGRNSPLHF
V gene: TRBV5-1; D gene: -; clone size: -; J gene: TRBJ2-7; CDR3 DNA: TGCGCCAGCAGGCTCCCAGGGGCCTACGAGCAGTACTTC; CDR3 protein: CASRLPGAYEQYF
V gene: TRBV29-1; D gene: -; clone size: -; J gene: TRBJ2-5; CDR3 DNA: TGCAGCGTTGAATTTACAGAAGAGACCCAGTACTTC; CDR3 protein: CSVEFTEETQYF
V gene: TRBV4-2; D gene: -; clone size: -; J gene: TRBJ1-5; CDR3 DNA: TGTGCCAGCAGCCAAGCCATGACAGGTTATAGCAATCAGCCCCAGCATTTT; CDR3 protein: CASSQAMTGYSNQPQHF
V gene: TRBV19; D gene: -; clone size: few; J gene: TRBJ1-2; CDR3 DNA: TGTGCCAGTAGTACCACAGGAGGCTACACCTTC; CDR3 protein: CASSTTGGYTF
V gene: TRBV4-1; D gene: -; clone size: -; J gene: TRBJ1-5; CDR3 DNA: TGCGCCAGCAGCCAAAGCAGGGATCAGCCCCAGCATTTT; CDR3 protein: CASSQSRDQPQHF
V gene: TRBV10-3; D gene: -; clone size: -; J gene: TRBJ2-7; CDR3 DNA: TGTGCCATCAGGCGGGACCCCGACGAGCAGTACTTC; CDR3 protein: CAIRRDPDEQYF
V gene: TRBV7-6; D gene: -; clone size: -; J gene: TRBJ2-2; CDR3 DNA: TGTGCCAGCAGCTTCGGGGACACCGGGGAGCTGTTTTTT; CDR3 protein: CASSFGDTGELFF
V gene: TRBV5-1; D gene: -; clone size: -; J gene: TRBJ2-3; CDR3 DNA: TGCGCCAGCAGCCGGTTCGGGGTGGGAACAGATACGCAGTATTTT; CDR3 protein: CASSRFGVGTDTQYF
V gene: TRBV7-9; D gene: -; clone size: -; J gene: TRBJ1-1; CDR3 DNA: TGTGCCAGCAGCCGCGGGGTGAACACTGAAGCTTTCTTT; CDR3 protein: CASSRGVNTEAFF
V gene: TRBV7-9; D gene: TRBD1; clone size: once; J gene: TRBJ1-3; CDR3 DNA: TGTGCCAGCAGCTTAGGGGGGACAGCCGGAGGAAACACCATATATTTT; CDR3 protein: CASSLGGTAGGNTIYF
V gene: TRBV25-1; D gene: -; clone size: few; J gene: TRBJ2-1; CDR3 DNA: TGTGCCAGCAGTGAAGGCAGGGGGGTTTTGGCCTACAATGAGCAGTTCTTC; CDR3 protein: CASSEGRGVLAYNEQFF
V gene: TRBV1; D gene: -; clone size: -; J gene: TRBJ2-3; CDR3 DNA: TGCACCAGCAGCCAAGCCCCGTGGAGGGCCCTCGGGCACACAGATACGCAGTATTTT; CDR3 protein: CTSSQAPWRALGHTDTQYF
V gene: TRBV29-1; D gene: TRBD1; clone size: once; J gene: TRBJ1-1; CDR3 DNA: TGCAGCGTTCGACAGGGGGGCACTGAAGCTTTCTTT; CDR3 protein: CSVRQGGTEAFF
V gene: TRBV5-6; D gene: -; clone size: -; J gene: TRBJ2-2; CDR3 DNA: TGTGCCAGCAGCTTCTCTGGGGAGCTGTTTTTT; CDR3 protein: CASSFSGELFF
V gene: TRBV5-1; D gene: TRBD2; clone size: -; J gene: TRBJ2-1; CDR3 DNA: TGCGCCAGCAGCTTGGGGGCTAGCGGGGCCACAAGGTATGAGCAGTTCTTC; CDR3 protein: CASSLGASGATRYEQFF
V gene: TRBV7-8; D gene: TRBD2; clone size: -; J gene: TRBJ2-1; CDR3 DNA: TGTGCCAGCAGCTTAGTTCCTGCCTGGGGGAGGGCCGAGGCTGAGCAGTTCTTC; CDR3 protein: CASSLVPAWGRAEAEQFF
V gene: TRBV11-2; D gene: -; clone size: -; J gene: TRBJ2-2; CDR3 DNA: TGTGCCAGCAGCCGAGTACGTTCGGACACCGGGGAGCTGTTTTTT; CDR3 protein: CASSRVRSDTGELFF
V gene: TRBV11-3; D gene: -; clone size: -; J gene: TRBJ2-7; CDR3 DNA: TGTGCCAGCAGCCCCGGCTACGAGCAGTACTTC; CDR3 protein: CASSPGYEQYF
V gene: TRBV7-2; D gene: -; clone size: few; J gene: TRBJ2-3; CDR3 DNA: TGTGCCAGCAGCCCCCCCCCGGGGGGCTCTATTGGAGATACGCAGTATTTT; CDR3 protein: CASSPPPGGSIGDTQYF
V gene: TRBV7-9; D gene: -; clone size: -; J gene: TRBJ1-4; CDR3 DNA: TGTGCCAGCAGCTCGGGGGTGAATGAAAAACTGTTTTTT; CDR3 protein: CASSSGVNEKLFF
V gene: TRBV14; D gene: TRBD1; clone size: -; J gene: TRBJ1-6; CDR3 DNA: TGTGCCAGCAGCCAAAAAGACAGGGGGTACGCTGACCTCCTTTTAAATTATAATTCACCCCTCCACTTT; CDR3 protein: CASSQKDRGYADLLLNYNSPLHF
V gene: TRBV27; D gene: -; clone size: -; J gene: TRBJ1-1; CDR3 DNA: TGTGCCAGCAGTTTATCCTCGTCGGGGGGCACTGAAGCTTTCTTT; CDR3 protein: CASSLSSSGGTEAFF
V gene: TRBV6-4; D gene: -; clone size: -; J gene: TRBJ2-2; CDR3 DNA: TGTGCCAGCAGTGAACAGTATAACACCGGGGAGCTGTTTTTT; CDR3 protein: CASSEQYNTGELFF